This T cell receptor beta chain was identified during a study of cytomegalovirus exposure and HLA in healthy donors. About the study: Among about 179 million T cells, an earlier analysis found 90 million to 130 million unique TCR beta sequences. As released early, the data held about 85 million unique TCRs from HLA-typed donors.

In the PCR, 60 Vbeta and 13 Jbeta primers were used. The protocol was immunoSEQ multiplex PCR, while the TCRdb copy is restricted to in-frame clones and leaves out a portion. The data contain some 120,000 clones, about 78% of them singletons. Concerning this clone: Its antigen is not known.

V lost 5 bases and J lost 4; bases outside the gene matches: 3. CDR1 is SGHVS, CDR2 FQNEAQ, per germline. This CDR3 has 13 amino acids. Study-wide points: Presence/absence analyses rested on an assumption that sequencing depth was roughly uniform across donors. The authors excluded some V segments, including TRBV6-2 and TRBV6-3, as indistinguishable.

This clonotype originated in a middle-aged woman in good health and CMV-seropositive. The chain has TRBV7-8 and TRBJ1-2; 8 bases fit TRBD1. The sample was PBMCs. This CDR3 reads CASSNGQGYGYTF. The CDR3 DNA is TGTGCCAGCAGCAACGGACAGGGCTATGGCTACACCTTC.